This TCR beta chain appears in the sequencing data of a study of regulatory T cells in long-lasting Graves disease. Findings of the study overall: Under persistent disease, TRBV28, TRBJ1-2 and TRBJ2-5 were used preferentially.

Documented time point: newly diagnosed GD, antithyroid drugs for less than 3 months. Isolated PBMC RNA provided the starting material for the TCR library. Graves' disease diagnosis used American Thyroid Association guidelines. On this clonotype: As yet, its antigen is unknown.

Sequencing libraries for TCR beta were prepared with iRepertoire HTBI primers and Arm-PCR of CDR3 regions. TCRdb processed the multiplex PCR reads anew with MiXCR; each CDR3 protein has one entry. Here the sample spans about 530,000 distinct CDR3 sequences, roughly 15% being singletons. The CDR3 sequence is 15 residues long. Germline values: CDR1 PRHDT, CDR2 FYEKMQ (reference sequence). This sample was shared with a second study, whose subject was T cells in Graves' hyperthyroidism and ophthalmopathy. Per that study: First-round RT-PCR targeting the TCR CDR3 was performed with the HTBI primer set.

The J gene is TRBJ2-1, the V gene TRBV13; the match to TRBD2 covers 8 bases. The assigned J gene may be wrong: the sequence end matches TRBJ2-5 better. The sequencing used peripheral blood mononuclear cells (PBMCs), collected at new diagnosis, from a patient treated with antithyroid drugs. This TCR was sampled from a woman aged 35-65 years with Graves disease. CDR3 protein: CASSFGPGGGETQYF. CDR3 bases: TGTGCCAGCAGCTTCGGTCCGGGGGGGGGAGAGACCCAGTACTTC.